The TCR beta chain described here comes from a study of Graves' ophthalmopathy and Graves' hyperthyroidism. The wider study: Peripheral blood was gathered at the point of initial diagnosis, before any treatment started.

Germline V CDR1 and CDR2: SGHTA, FQGNSA. The CDR3 is made up of 17 amino acids. Study-wide points: Most expanded clonotypes from thyroid (those above 0.001 frequency) were also found in blood. In predicting ophthalmopathy progression, the model reached 70% to 71% sensitivity and 72% to 80% specificity.

Using RNA transcripts, the TCR beta CDR3 regions were amplified. HTBI-primed RT-PCR formed the first round, and a multiplex PCR formed the second. TCRdb ran MiXCR on the multiplex PCR reads and lists one entry per CDR3 protein. The table shows 45,000 to 60,000 distinct CDR3 sequences, with approximately 47% occurring only once. Diagnostic conclusions were grounded in clinical symptoms, serum thyroxine, TRAb, thyroid ultrasound and orbital computed tomography. For this clonotype: Its matching antigen is unknown. The germline gene is not matched at one end of the junction; a read error may be the cause.

The rearrangement joins TRBV7-2 to TRBJ1-5, with D tentatively TRBD1 (5 bases). Sequenced material: peripheral blood. The receptor's source is an adult woman with Graves' ophthalmopathy. The CDR3 sequence: CASSLAPGTKSSQPQHF. CDR3 nucleotide sequence: TGTGCCAGCAGCTTAGCGCCCGGGACGAAAAGCAGTCAGCCCCAGCATTTT.